This entry lists 27 T cell receptor beta chains sequenced from one sample in a study of cytomegalovirus exposure and HLA in healthy donors. The PCR contained 60 Vbeta and 13 Jbeta primers. Using immunoSEQ multiplex PCR, the repertoire was profiled, and TCRdb retains in-frame clones only, with some absent. The sample has about 160,000 clones; under 75% are singletons. What was sequenced was PBMCs. These receptors originate from a man aged 40-49 years in good health and CMV-seropositive.

V and J are TRBV7-2 and TRBJ2-5; D is perhaps TRBD1 (5 bases). The germline CDR1 and CDR2 sequences are SGHTA and FQGNSA. The CDR3 extends over 14 amino acids. Trimming took off 1 base at V and 2 bases at J, with 8 bases between the two ends. The CDR3 protein is CASSLGGLQETQYF. CDR3 bases: TGTGCCAGCAGCTTAGGGGGCCTTCAAGAGACCCAGTACTTC.

The chain couples TRBV14 to TRBJ2-1, with TRBD1 identical over 8 bases. The CDR3 covers 15 residues. J gave up 4 bases and V 4 bases, and 6 bases lay outside the gene matches. Germline loops: CDR1 SGHDN, CDR2 FVKESK. CDR3 nucleotide sequence: TGTGCCAGCAGCCCACAGGGGGAGTCATACAATGAGCAGTTCTTC. Amino acids: CASSPQGESYNEQFF.

The rearrangement joins TRBV10-3 to TRBJ1-2; D possibly corresponds to TRBD1 (6 bases). Per the germline V gene, CDR1 is ENHRY and CDR2 is SYGVKD. The CDR3 is 13 amino acids. Trimming cost V 7 bases and J 3 bases, with 12 bases left between them. This CDR3 is CAITLGQHYGYTF. The DNA of the CDR3 is TGTGCCATCACCCTCGGACAGCACTATGGCTACACCTTC.

V usage is TRBV4-2 and J usage is TRBJ2-2; 9 bases map to TRBD2. V lost 0 bases, J lost 2 bases, and 4 bases stayed unmatched. The CDR3 is 17 residues long. Looked up from germline, CDR1 is LGHNA and CDR2 is YNFKEQ. This chain's CDR3 is CASSQEAGGANTGELFF. As DNA, the CDR3 is TGTGCCAGCAGCCAAGAAGCGGGGGGTGCAAACACCGGGGAGCTGTTTTTT.

The J gene is TRBJ1-2, the V gene TRBV27; possibly TRBD1 for D (6 bases). Trimming took off 6 bases at V and 8 bases at J, with 10 bases between the two ends. Per the germline V gene, CDR1 is MNHEY and CDR2 is SMNVEV (reference sequence). The CDR3 has 11 residues. DNA for the CDR3: TGTGCCAGCAGACAGGGTTTAGGCTACACCTTC. Protein product: CASRQGLGYTF.

The rearrangement joins TRBV10-3 to TRBJ2-7, with D possibly TRBD1 on 5 matching bases. This CDR3 comprises 12 residues. The V and J ends lost 5 bases and 6 bases respectively, with 11 bases between them. Germline-derived CDR1 and CDR2 are ENHRY and SYGVKD. The CDR3 spells CAISFRESEQYF. CDR3 in DNA: TGTGCCATCAGTTTCAGGGAAAGCGAGCAGTACTTC.

The V and J genes are TRBV6-1 and TRBJ2-7, with 7 nucleotides matching TRBD1. The V segment lost 3 bases and the J segment 4 bases; nucleotides outside the gene matches: 12. The CDR3 runs 16 residues. Germline V CDR1 and CDR2: MNHNS, SASEGT. CDR3 in DNA: TGTGCCAGCAGTGACAAGATGACAGGGTTCAATTACGAGCAGTACTTC. Protein product: CASSDKMTGFNYEQYF.

This clone was found once. The V call is TRBV29-1, the J call TRBJ2-7, with unresolved D. CDR3 length: 13 residues. With 4 bases removed from V and 0 bases from J, the gap between germline ends came to 10 bases. The V gene's germline CDR1 is SQVTM and CDR2 ANQGSEA. The CDR3 DNA sequence: TGCAGCGTTGTACAGCCCAACTCCTACGAGCAGTACTTC. This translates into CSVVQPNSYEQYF.

This clone was seen a few times. The chain has TRBV20-1 and TRBJ2-1; D is unresolved. The germline V gene encodes CDR1 DFQATT and CDR2 SNEGSKA (reference sequence). The CDR3 covers 10 residues. The V gene lost 6 bases and the J gene lost 6 bases, with 6 bases spanning the gap. The CDR3 here is CSAGLNEQFF. DNA of the CDR3: TGCAGTGCCGGTCTCAATGAGCAGTTCTTC.

Concerning this clone itself: A junction boundary mismatches the germline segment, possibly from a read error. The chain employs TRBV6-6 and TRBJ1-2, with a weak D call TRBD1 (5 bases). This CDR3 comprises 15 residues. Per the germline V gene, CDR1 is MNHNY and CDR2 is SVGAGI (reference sequence). The chain's CDR3 is CASSHSVEGRYGYTF. The DNA of the CDR3 is TGTGCCAGCAGTCACTCCGTGGAGGGGCGCTATGGCTACACCTTC.

The chain employs TRBV5-1 and TRBJ1-4; 10 bases fit TRBD1. The J segment lost 8 bases and the V segment lost 3 bases, leaving 4 bases of the junction unmatched. CDR1 SGHRS and CDR2 YFSETQ come from the germline V gene. The CDR3 has 14 amino acids. The DNA of the CDR3 is TGCGCCAGCAGCTCGACAGGGGGCGACGAAAAACTGTTTTTT. As protein: CASSSTGGDEKLFF.

This clone has just a few counts. This rearrangement joins TRBV30 to TRBJ1-1; D may be TRBD1 (5 bases). Germline values: CDR1 GTSNPN, CDR2 SVGIG (reference sequence). V was pared by 3 bases and J by 1 base, with 12 bases between. This CDR3 spans 14 amino acids. CDR3 sequence: CAWRARGANTEAFF. The CDR3 region has the DNA TGTGCCTGGAGGGCCCGTGGGGCGAACACTGAAGCTTTCTTT.

The table lists this clone with a few counts. The V call is TRBV29-1, the J call TRBJ1-3; the match to TRBD1 covers 8 bases. V trimming: 5 bases; J trimming: 4 bases; junction bases outside the gene matches: 10. The germline gives CDR1 SQVTM, CDR2 ANQGSEA. The CDR3 contains 15 residues. The CDR3 region has the DNA TGCAGCGTTTCGACAGGGGTTTGGTTCGGAAACACCATATATTTT. It yields the protein CSVSTGVWFGNTIYF.

J is TRBJ2-4 and V is TRBV5-1; the D gene is possibly TRBD2 (5 bases). V was trimmed by 0 bases and J by 4 bases, leaving 8 bases between them. The CDR3 is 14 residues long. Germline CDR1 and CDR2: SGHRS and YFSETQ. The CDR3 sequence is CASSLVPGKNIQYF. The CDR3 coding sequence is TGCGCCAGCAGCTTGGTCCCGGGGAAAAACATTCAGTACTTC.

This clone was detected ten times or more. The gene calls are TRBV6-4 and TRBJ1-6; D not certain. The CDR3 is 15 residues long. Germline-derived CDR1 and CDR2 are MRHNA and SNTAGT. V dropped 0 bases and J dropped 6 bases, with 9 bases sitting between them. DNA of the CDR3: TGTGCCAGCAGTGACTCCGGAACAGCTAATTCACCCCTCCACTTT. Protein: CASSDSGTANSPLHF.

In nucleotides, the CDR3 is TGCAGCGTTGAGGGTGTGGGGACAGGGTTAAATGGCTACACCTTC. It yields the protein CSVEGVGTGLNGYTF. This chain uses TRBV29-1 with TRBJ1-2, with TRBD1 matching over 9 bases. Germline assignment: CDR1 SQVTM and CDR2 ANQGSEA. The CDR3 has 15 residues. V shed 3 bases and J 6 bases; nucleotides not matched to a gene: 11.

The genes are TRBV7-2 and TRBJ1-5; D gene unclear. CDR1 SGHTA and CDR2 FQGNSA come from the germline V gene. This CDR3 comprises 15 residues. V lost 5 bases and J lost 4, with 15 bases in between. The CDR3 DNA sequence: TGTGCCAGCAGCGCTAGTGGCAGACCGAATCAGCCCCAGCATTTT. Its translation: CASSASGRPNQPQHF.

This sequence joins TRBV4-1 and TRBJ2-7, with D maybe TRBD1 (5 bases). The CDR3 consists of 16 residues. Germline CDR1 MGHRA, CDR2 YSYEKL. Trimming removed 3 bases from V and 1 base from J, with 16 bases in between. The CDR3 loop reads CASSHYKGQGSYEQYF. For the CDR3, the DNA is TGCGCCAGCAGCCACTACAAGGGGCAGGGTTCCTACGAGCAGTACTTC.

This sequence joins TRBV7-9 and TRBJ1-4; the D gene is possibly TRBD1 (5 bases). CDR3 size: 14 residues. Trimming removed 7 bases from V and 1 base from J, with 10 bases in between. Germline loops: CDR1 SEHNR, CDR2 FQNEAQ (reference sequence). Written as DNA, the CDR3 is TGTGCCAGCACCGAGCAGGGAACTAATGAAAAACTGTTTTTT. Its protein product is CASTEQGTNEKLFF.

This clone has a handful of counts. This chain uses TRBV7-9 with TRBJ1-1; 10 bases agree with TRBD1. The germline V gene has CDR1 SEHNR and CDR2 FQNEAQ (reference sequence). With V trimmed by 5 bases and J by 4 bases, 7 bases remained unmatched. The CDR3 covers 15 residues. DNA of the CDR3: TGTGCCAGCAGCGCCACCGGGACAGGGGTCACTGAAGCTTTCTTT. Translating gives CASSATGTGVTEAFF.

This clone has only one observation. V and J are TRBV2 and TRBJ2-2, with D possibly being TRBD1 (6 bases). The CDR3 has 14 amino acids. V was shortened by 5 bases and J by 2 bases, with 9 bases between the two germline ends. Germline CDR1 and CDR2: SNHLY and FYNNEI. The CDR3 sequence is CASSRTVNTGELFF. The CDR3, as DNA: TGTGCCAGCAGTAGGACAGTAAACACCGGGGAGCTGTTTTTT.

The chain is built from TRBV7-2 and TRBJ2-1; no firm D call. V dropped 4 bases and J dropped 6 bases, with 4 bases sitting between them. CDR1 is SGHTA, CDR2 FQGNSA, per germline. The CDR3 sequence is 11 residues long. CDR3 residues: CASSSRNEQFF. In DNA, the CDR3 is TGTGCCAGCAGCTCCCGCAATGAGCAGTTCTTC.

The J gene is TRBJ2-5, the V gene TRBV10-3, with 10 bases aligning to TRBD1. Near its end, the DNA agrees better with TRBJ2-7, so the J call may be wrong. The CDR3 sequence is 14 residues long. CDR1 and CDR2 from the germline V gene are ENHRY and SYGVKD. The CDR3 DNA follows: TGTGCCATCAGCACCGGGACAGGGGTCTACGAGCAGTACTTC. Protein sequence: CAISTGTGVYEQYF.

The V call is TRBV25-1, the J call TRBJ1-4; 7 bases agree with TRBD1. The CDR3 totals 15 residues. J gave up 5 bases and V 3 bases, and 6 bases lay outside the gene matches. Germline CDR1 reads MGHDK; CDR2 reads SYGVNS. The CDR3 coding sequence is TGTGCCAGCAGTGAGGTCAGGGGGAGAAATGAAAAACTGTTTTTT. It yields the protein CASSEVRGRNEKLFF.

The rearrangement links TRBV18 to TRBJ2-7; TRBD1 agrees at 7 bases. The germline V gene has CDR1 KGHSH and CDR2 LQKENI. The CDR3 spans 13 residues. The ends lost 4 bases at V and 7 bases at J; junction bases unmatched: 7. As DNA, the CDR3 is TGTGCCAGCTCACAGACCAAGGGGGCTGAGCAGTACTTC. Its translation: CASSQTKGAEQYF.

The CDR3 region is CASSLITAGDTQYF. DNA of the CDR3: TGCGCCAGCAGCTTGATTACGGCAGGGGATACGCAGTATTTT. J is TRBJ2-3 and V is TRBV5-1, with D tentatively TRBD1 (5 bases). There are 14 residues in the CDR3. Between the trimmed V and J ends, which lost 1 base and 6 bases, there was a span of 12 bases. CDR1 SGHRS and CDR2 YFSETQ come from the germline V gene.

The chain uses TRBV19 and TRBJ2-3; 8 positions agree with TRBD1. The CDR3 covers 16 residues. V lost 4 bases, J lost 6 bases, and 12 bases stayed unmatched. Per germline, CDR1 LNHDA and CDR2 SQIVND (reference sequence). Here the CDR3 reads CASSSNRDRISDTQYF. CDR3 nucleotides: TGTGCCAGTAGTAGTAACCGGGACAGGATCTCCGATACGCAGTATTTT.